The 2 T cell receptor beta chains below were found in one sample sequenced in a study of PD-L1 blockade in urothelial cancer. Generated by immunoSEQ multiplex PCR, the TCRdb table keeps only in-frame clones and is missing some. The table lists around 30,000 clones, roughly 80% of them singletons, with 2% to 2.5% in the top ten. The sample was PBMCs, taken around atezolizumab (anti-PD-L1) treatment. The source is a man aged 45 to 65 with urothelial cancer.

This clone was seen only once. This chain links TRBV7-3 with TRBJ2-1, with TRBD2 matching 9 bases. CDR3 length: 16 residues. V shed 5 bases and J 7 bases; nucleotides not matched to a gene: 12. From germline, CDR1 is SGHTA and CDR2 FQGTGA. CDR3 amino acids: CASSIVSGRSRNEQFF. The CDR3 DNA follows: TGTGCCAGCAGCATCGTGAGCGGGAGGTCGAGAAATGAGCAGTTCTTC.

Only one count was recorded for this clone. The chain joins TRBV19 to TRBJ2-5, with D perhaps matching TRBD2 (5 bases). The CDR3 extends over 14 amino acids. Germline V gene sequence: CDR1 LNHDA, CDR2 SQIVND (reference sequence). Trimming cost V 3 bases and J 6 bases, with 14 bases left between them. The DNA for the CDR3 is TGTGCCAGTAGTATCTCCGGGGATCAACAGACCCAGTACTTC. It yields the protein CASSISGDQQTQYF.